A selection of T cell receptor beta chains follows, all from one sample in a study of blood T cells in healthy people across ages. TCRdb reprocessed the 5' RACE reads via MiXCR and lists one record per CDR3 protein. The sample has about 1,400,000 distinct CDR3 sequences, roughly 59% seen once. What was sequenced was blood. The receptors were sampled from a man younger than 30 in good health. The CDR3 runs from the conserved cysteine through the conserved F or W. D genes are given only for firm matches. Not all rows give a size; the values are once, few, many and, for expanded clones, a class.

clone_size j_call v_call d_call cdr3_nt cdr3_aa
NA TRBJ2-1 TRBV7-7 TRBD2 TGTGCCAGCAGCTTAACGTTTCTAGCGGGAGGAGTGGGGGAGCAGTTCTTC CASSLTFLAGGVGEQFF
NA TRBJ2-7 TRBV2 TRBD1 TGTGCCAGCACTTCCCGCAGGGGGACCTACGAGCAGTACTTC CASTSRRGTYEQYF
NA TRBJ2-7 TRBV21-1 NA TGTGCCAGCAGCTCCCGGGATTCAGCCCCTCACGAGCAGTACTTC CASSSRDSAPHEQYF
few TRBJ2-3 TRBV21-1 NA TGTGCCACCCCCCCAAGCAGGGAATCCGGAAGCACAGATACGCAGTATTTT CATPPSRESGSTDTQYF
few TRBJ2-3 TRBV10-3 NA TGTGCCATCTCCAGCAGCGACACAGATACGCAGTATTTT CAISSSDTDTQYF
many TRBJ2-3 TRBV29-1 NA TGCAGCCCGAGAGGTCCAGGATCAGATACGCAGTATTTT CSPRGPGSDTQYF
NA TRBJ2-7 TRBV2 NA TGTGCCAGCAGTGTGGACAAGGGTGGCTACGAGCAGTACTTC CASSVDKGGYEQYF
NA TRBJ2-5 TRBV29-1 TRBD1 TGCAGCGCCTCGCAGGGGACAGGGATTACCCTTAGGGAGACCCAGTACTTC CSASQGTGITLRETQYF
few TRBJ2-1 TRBV9 NA TGTGCCAGCAGCGTCCAGATCATAGGGCAGGATGAGCAGTTCTTC CASSVQIIGQDEQFF
NA TRBJ1-4 TRBV4-1 NA TGCGCCAGCAGCCAAGATCCGGGCAGGGTGGGTGAAAAACTGTTTTTT CASSQDPGRVGEKLFF
few TRBJ2-5 TRBV5-1 NA TGCGCCAGCAGCTTGGGACAGGTCCCATCGGAGACCCAGTACTTC CASSLGQVPSETQYF
NA TRBJ1-5 TRBV20-1 TRBD1 TGCAGTGCTAGAACCGGGACAGGGGGTGTTAACCAGCCCCAGCATTTT CSARTGTGGVNQPQHF
NA TRBJ2-1 TRBV10-3 NA TGTGCCATCAGTGAGTCGCGAACGGGGGCTTTTGATGAGCAGTTCTTC CAISESRTGAFDEQFF
NA TRBJ2-7 TRBV12-3/TRBV12-4 NA TGTGCCAGCAGTTCAAGGACAGTACGGGGGTCCCAGTACTTC CASSSRTVRGSQYF
NA TRBJ2-7 TRBV20-1 TRBD2 TGCAGTGCGGAGGCGTCTAGCGGGGTGTACGAGCAGTACTTC CSAEASSGVYEQYF
NA TRBJ2-1 TRBV28 TRBD2 TGTGCCAGCTACGAACGGACTAGCGGGACCAATGAGCAGTTCTTC CASYERTSGTNEQFF
NA TRBJ2-1 TRBV6-5 TRBD2 TGTGCCAGCAGTTACCGGACTAGCAGCAGCAATGAGCAGTTCTTC CASSYRTSSSNEQFF
NA TRBJ2-5 TRBV2 NA TGTGCCAGCAGAGGCCAATCCTCGGTGGAGACCCAGTACTTC CASRGQSSVETQYF
NA TRBJ2-7 TRBV5-1 NA TGCACCAGCAGATTAGGGGAGATCTACGAGCAGTACTTC CTSRLGEIYEQYF
NA TRBJ1-2 TRBV7-9 TRBD1 TGTGCCAGCAGCTTAGCACGTGGGACAGCCTCGCACTATGGCTACACCTTC CASSLARGTASHYGYTF
NA TRBJ2-7 TRBV20-1 NA TGCAGTGCCACTGTTTGGGGTGGGGCGAACGAGCAGTACTTC CSATVWGGANEQYF
few TRBJ2-7 TRBV20-1 TRBD1 TGCAGTGCTTACGGGACAGAAACCTACGAGCAGTACTTC CSAYGTETYEQYF
NA TRBJ2-5 TRBV4-1 NA TGCGCCAGCAGCCTTAGAACAGGGAGGGTAGAGACCCAGTACTTC CASSLRTGRVETQYF
NA TRBJ2-3 TRBV15 TRBD1 TGTGCCACCAGCAGGGGAACAGGGGGTGATACGCAGTATTTT CATSRGTGGDTQYF
NA TRBJ2-7 TRBV27 NA TGTGCCAGCAGCCGGGACATATACTACGAGCAGTACTTC CASSRDIYYEQYF
NA TRBJ2-1 TRBV7-9 NA TGTGCCAGCAGCTTACGTATTTCCTCCTACAATGAGCAGTTCTTC CASSLRISSYNEQFF
few TRBJ1-2 TRBV20-1 NA TGCAGTGCTATAGGAGGGAACAAGGCGAGTAACTATGGCTACACCTTC CSAIGGNKASNYGYTF
NA TRBJ2-1 TRBV21-1 NA TGTGCCAGCAGCAAAGTCCCAGGGGTCTCCTACAATGAGCAGTTCTTC CASSKVPGVSYNEQFF
NA TRBJ2-3 TRBV11-2 NA TGTGCCAGCAGCATTCTGGACTGGTTCACAGATACGCAGTATTTT CASSILDWFTDTQYF
NA TRBJ1-5 TRBV20-1 NA TGCAGTGCTAGAGATGCGGGCTCGGGGGCCCAGCATTTT CSARDAGSGAQHF
NA TRBJ2-4 TRBV6-5 NA TGTGCCAGCAGTTGGGGACACCCGCAGATAGCCAAAAACATTCAGTACTTC CASSWGHPQIAKNIQYF
NA TRBJ2-7 TRBV6-1 NA TGTGCCAGCAATCTGGTCGTTTACGAGCAGTACTTC CASNLVVYEQYF
few TRBJ2-7 TRBV10-1 TRBD1 TGCGCCAGCGGGGAGACAGGGAACTTCTACGAGCAGTACTTC CASGETGNFYEQYF
NA TRBJ2-1 TRBV4-1 NA TGCGCCAGCAGCCAAGCCTCTTGGGATGAGCAGTTCTTC CASSQASWDEQFF
NA TRBJ2-5 TRBV6-2/TRBV6-3 NA TGTGCCAGCAGTTACTTCAAGGTTTTAGGGGAGACCCAGTACTTC CASSYFKVLGETQYF
NA TRBJ2-1 TRBV20-1 NA TGCAGTGCTAGGTTTGCCGCGGGACCCTTCGATGAGCAGTTCTTC CSARFAAGPFDEQFF
NA TRBJ2-7 TRBV5-1 NA TGCGCCAGCAACCTTGGGGGAAGCTCCTACGAGCAGTACTTC CASNLGGSSYEQYF
NA TRBJ2-5 TRBV20-1 TRBD2 TGCAGTGCGGGAGAGACTAGCGGGAGTGGAGAGCAGTACTTC CSAGETSGSGEQYF
NA TRBJ2-5 TRBV20-1 TRBD1 TGCAGTGCTGAGGACAGGGGTTGGGGAGAGACCCAGTACTTC CSAEDRGWGETQYF
few TRBJ2-5 TRBV28 NA TGTGCCAGCAGTTTTGTCGGGATCCAAGAGACCCAGTACTTC CASSFVGIQETQYF
few TRBJ2-1 TRBV7-2 NA TGTGCCAGCACCCCATCTCCCACCAAGCTTGAGCAGTTCTTC CASTPSPTKLEQFF
NA TRBJ2-7 TRBV7-8 NA TGTGCCAGCAGCTTTCGCATAGAGCAGTACTTC CASSFRIEQYF